This TCR beta chain is from a study of blood T cell repertoires in COVID-19. This clone was seen just once. Measured with immunoSEQ multiplex PCR; TCRdb has only the in-frame clones, and not every one. The table includes about 480,000 clones, around 89% detected once. The V gene's germline CDR1 is GTSNPN and CDR2 SVGIG (reference sequence). The junction had 9 bases not matched to a gene; V was cut back by 2 bases and J by 5 bases. This CDR3 spans 15 amino acids. V is TRBV30 and J is TRBJ2-7, with 10 positions matching TRBD2. The receptor was derived from a woman under 40 with acute or convalescent COVID-19. Sequences were obtained from peripheral blood. DNA for the CDR3: TGTGCCTGGAGTTATGGTGGAGCGGGGGGGGACGAGCAGTACTTC. Translation gives CAWSYGGAGGDEQYF. The whole variable domain, filled in from reference TRBV30 and TRBJ2-7, reads SQTIHQWPATLVQPVGSPLSLECTVEGTSNPNLYWYRQAAGRGLQLLFYSVGIGQISSEVPQNLSASRPQDRQFILSSKKLLLSDSGFYLCAWSYGGAGGDEQYFGPGTRLTVT.